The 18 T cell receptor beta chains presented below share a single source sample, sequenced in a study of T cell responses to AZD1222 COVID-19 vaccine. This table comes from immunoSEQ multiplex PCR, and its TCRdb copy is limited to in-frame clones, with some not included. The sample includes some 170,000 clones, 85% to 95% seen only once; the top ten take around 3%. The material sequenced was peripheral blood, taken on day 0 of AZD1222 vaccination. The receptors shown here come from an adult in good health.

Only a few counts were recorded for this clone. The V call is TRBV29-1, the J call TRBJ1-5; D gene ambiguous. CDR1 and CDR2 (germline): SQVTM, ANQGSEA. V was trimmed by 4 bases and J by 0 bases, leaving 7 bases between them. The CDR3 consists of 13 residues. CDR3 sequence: CSVAENSNQPQHF. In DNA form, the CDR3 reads TGCAGCGTTGCCGAGAATAGCAATCAGCCCCAGCATTTT.

For the CDR3, the DNA is TGCAGCGTTGAATTCGGGGTAGGCTACACCTTC. Translated, it gives CSVEFGVGYTF. The chain is built from TRBV29-1 and TRBJ1-2; D not resolved. Trimming took 2 bases from V and 8 from J, leaving 9 bases between them. Looked up from germline, CDR1 is SQVTM and CDR2 is ANQGSEA. The CDR3 length is 11 residues.

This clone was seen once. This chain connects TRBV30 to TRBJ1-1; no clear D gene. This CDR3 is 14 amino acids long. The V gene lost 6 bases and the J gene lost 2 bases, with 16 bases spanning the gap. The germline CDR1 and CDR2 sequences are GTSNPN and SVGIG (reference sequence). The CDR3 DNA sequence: TGTGCCTGCAACTCGAAAAGGACCAACACTGAAGCTTTCTTT. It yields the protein CACNSKRTNTEAFF.

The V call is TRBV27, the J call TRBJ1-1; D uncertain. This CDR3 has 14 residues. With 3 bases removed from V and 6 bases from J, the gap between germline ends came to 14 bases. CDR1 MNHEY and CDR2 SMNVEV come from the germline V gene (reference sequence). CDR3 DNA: TGTGCCAGCAGTTTTCGTGCGGTAATCGCTGAAGCTTTCTTT. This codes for CASSFRAVIAEAFF.

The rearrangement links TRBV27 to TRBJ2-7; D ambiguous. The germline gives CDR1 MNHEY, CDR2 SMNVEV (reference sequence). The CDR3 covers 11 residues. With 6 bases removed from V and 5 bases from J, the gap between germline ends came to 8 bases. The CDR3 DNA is TGTGCCAGCAGGCTAGGGAACGAGCAGTACTTC. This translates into CASRLGNEQYF.

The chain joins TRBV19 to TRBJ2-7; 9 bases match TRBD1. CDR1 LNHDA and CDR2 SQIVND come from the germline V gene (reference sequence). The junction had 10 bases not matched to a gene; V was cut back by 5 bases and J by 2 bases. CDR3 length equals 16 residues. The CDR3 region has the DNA TGTGCCAGTAGTCTATCGGGACAGGGAGGAACCTACGAGCAGTACTTC. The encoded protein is CASSLSGQGGTYEQYF.

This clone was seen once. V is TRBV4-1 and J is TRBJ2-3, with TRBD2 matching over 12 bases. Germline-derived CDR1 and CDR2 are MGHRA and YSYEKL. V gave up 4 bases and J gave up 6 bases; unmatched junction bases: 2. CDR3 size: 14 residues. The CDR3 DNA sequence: TGCGCCAGCAGCCTGACTAGCGGGAGTGATACGCAGTATTTT. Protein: CASSLTSGSDTQYF.

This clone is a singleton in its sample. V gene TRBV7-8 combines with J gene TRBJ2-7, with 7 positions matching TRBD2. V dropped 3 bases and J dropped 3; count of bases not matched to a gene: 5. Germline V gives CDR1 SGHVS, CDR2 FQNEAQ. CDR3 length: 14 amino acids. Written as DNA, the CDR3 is TGTGCCAGCAGCTTGCCATGGGAGGGCTACGAGCAGTACTTC. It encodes CASSLPWEGYEQYF. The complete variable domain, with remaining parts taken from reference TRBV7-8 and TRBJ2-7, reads GAGVSQSPRYKVAKRGQDVALRCDPISGHVSLFWYQQALGQGPEFLTYFQNEAQLDKSGLPSDRFFAERPEGSVSTLKIQRTQQEDSAVYLCASSLPWEGYEQYFGPGTRLTVT.

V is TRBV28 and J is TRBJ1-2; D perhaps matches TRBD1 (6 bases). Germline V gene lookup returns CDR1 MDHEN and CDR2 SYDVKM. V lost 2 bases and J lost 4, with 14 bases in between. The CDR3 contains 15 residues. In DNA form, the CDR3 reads TGTGCCAGCAGTTTAAGCGGGGGGACATCCTATGGCTACACCTTC. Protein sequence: CASSLSGGTSYGYTF.

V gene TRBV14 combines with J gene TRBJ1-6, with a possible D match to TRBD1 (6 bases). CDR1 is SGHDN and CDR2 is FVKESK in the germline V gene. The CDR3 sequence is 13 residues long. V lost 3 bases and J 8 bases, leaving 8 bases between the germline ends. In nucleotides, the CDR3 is TGTGCCAGCAGCCACAGGGGTCATTCACCCCTCCACTTT. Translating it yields CASSHRGHSPLHF.

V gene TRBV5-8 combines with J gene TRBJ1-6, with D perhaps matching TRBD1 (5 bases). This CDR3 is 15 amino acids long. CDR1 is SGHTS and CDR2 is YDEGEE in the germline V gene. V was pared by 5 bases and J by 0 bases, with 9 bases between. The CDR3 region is CASRTDSSYNSPLHF. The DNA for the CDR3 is TGTGCCAGCAGGACAGATAGCTCCTATAATTCACCCCTCCACTTT.

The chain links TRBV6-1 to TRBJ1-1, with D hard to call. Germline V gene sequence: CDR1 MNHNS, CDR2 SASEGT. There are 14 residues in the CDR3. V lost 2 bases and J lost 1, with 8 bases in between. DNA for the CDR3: TGTGCCAGCAGTGAATCACATCCGAACACTGAAGCTTTCTTT. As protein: CASSESHPNTEAFF.

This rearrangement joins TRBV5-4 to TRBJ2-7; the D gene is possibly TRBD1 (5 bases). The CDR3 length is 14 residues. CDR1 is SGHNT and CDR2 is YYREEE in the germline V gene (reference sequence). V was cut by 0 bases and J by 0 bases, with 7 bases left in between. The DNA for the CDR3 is TGTGCCAGCAGCTTGGAGGGGCCCTCCTACGAGCAGTACTTC. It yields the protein CASSLEGPSYEQYF.

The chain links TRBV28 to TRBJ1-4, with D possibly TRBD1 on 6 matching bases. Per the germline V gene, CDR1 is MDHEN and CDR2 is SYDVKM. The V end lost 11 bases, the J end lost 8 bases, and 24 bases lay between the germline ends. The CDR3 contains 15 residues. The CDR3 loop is CACRQGRWSREKLFF. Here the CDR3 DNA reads TGTGCCTGTCGGCAGGGGCGCTGGAGTAGAGAAAAACTGTTTTTT.

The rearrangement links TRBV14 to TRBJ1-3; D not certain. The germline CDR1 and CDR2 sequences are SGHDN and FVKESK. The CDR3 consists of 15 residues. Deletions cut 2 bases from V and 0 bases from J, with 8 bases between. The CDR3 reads CASSQKQNSGNTIYF. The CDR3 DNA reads TGTGCCAGCAGCCAAAAGCAGAACTCTGGAAACACCATATATTTT.

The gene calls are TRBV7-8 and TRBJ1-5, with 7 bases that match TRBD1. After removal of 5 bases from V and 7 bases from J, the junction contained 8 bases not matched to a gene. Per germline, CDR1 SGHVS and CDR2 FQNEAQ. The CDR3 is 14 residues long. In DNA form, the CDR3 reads TGTGCCAGCAGCCTTAACACAGGGGCACAGCCCCAGCATTTT. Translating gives CASSLNTGAQPQHF.

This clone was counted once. The CDR3 coding sequence is TGTGCCAGTAGTGCCTCTCATTTGACAGGGAGCAATCAGCCCCAGCATTTT. Residues: CASSASHLTGSNQPQHF. The chain carries TRBV19 and TRBJ1-5; 7 nucleotides line up with TRBD1. V dropped 5 bases and J dropped 1; count of bases not matched to a gene: 11. The CDR3 contains 17 residues. Germline values: CDR1 LNHDA, CDR2 SQIVND (reference sequence).

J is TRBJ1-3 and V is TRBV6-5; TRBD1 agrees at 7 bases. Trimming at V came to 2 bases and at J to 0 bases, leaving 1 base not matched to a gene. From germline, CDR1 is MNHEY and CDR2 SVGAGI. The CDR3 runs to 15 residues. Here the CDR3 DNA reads TGTGCCAGCAGTTACAGGGGGCACTCTGGAAACACCATATATTTT. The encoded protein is CASSYRGHSGNTIYF.